This T cell receptor (beta chain) was sequenced for a study of long-term antiretroviral therapy in people with HIV (dated by TCRdb to the early 2020s). About the investigation overall: Collection of the earliest samples took place about a decade ahead of the 2015 WHO recommendation for immediate ART, at a time when ART was typically delayed until CD4 counts fell. This retrospective serial study examined whether starting ART and sustained HIV suppression were associated with changes in the composition and diversity of the TRB repertoire in peripheral blood. Among the 30 or so participants with HIV, around 10 were female. No cross-contamination during QIAcube processing was shown when test extractions of a monoclonal T-cell line were performed alongside about 30 polyclonal samples. The cohort contributed about 180 cryopreserved PBMC samples from 30 adults with confirmed HIV infection, collected serially over a mean of approximately six years (range 1-12).

Summary of the overall study and its limitations: Owing to limited PBMC availability, only the TCR beta chain was sequenced, without alpha chain pairing. Starting ART was linked to a significant rise in TRB diversity, yet even with long-term ART the diversity remained significantly lower than in transplant donor controls. The samples span the years 2004 to 2017, and the ART regimens used may be less effective than current regimens. No data were available on ART adherence, viral resistance or therapy changes, limiting inferences about post-ART repertoire changes. Narrower CDR3 length ranges were observed in HIV repertoires than in controls, and an antigen-experienced repertoire with only a slight naive shift after ART was suggested by the network structure. Because cell numbers in pre-ART samples were limited, unsorted PBMC were profiled instead of sorted CD4+ and CD8+ T cells. Expanded TRB clones identified before ART initiation dominated the repertoire at all time points, although this dominance fluctuated and declined in many PLHIV after ART.

To be included, a participant needed at least one PBMC sample from before ART initiation plus at least two post-ART samples. Every participant with HIV received treatment in the United States of America. Cryopreserved samples of about 0.95-11 million PBMC were thawed and washed before DNA extraction. At the time of the earliest PBMC sample for each participant with HIV, ages ranged from roughly 23 to 60 years. PBMC samples from each participant spanned 1-4 timepoints before ART initiation and 2-8 timepoints after ART initiation, with a median of 7 samples. Serial HIV viral load, CD4+ T-cell count, ART history and demographic data were obtained for every participant. A Qiagen kit on a QIAcube was used to extract genomic DNA from unsorted PBMC, with samples processed in batches of 12. As to this clone: Its antigen is not yet known. Base qualities are not recorded, but no much larger clone differs from it by a single base.

The immunoSEQ hsTCRB v3.0 assay was used at survey level resolution to sequence the TRB variable region. The target sequencing depth for TRB was roughly 40,000-55,000 T-cell genomes per sample. TRB libraries were pooled and sequenced on an Illumina MiSeq using a v3 150-cycle kit. Concerning the study's data processing: Repertoire analysis was run in R within a reproducible Nextflow workflow that covered QC, data transformation and analysis. Custom analyses were implemented in LymphoSeq2, an R package for AIRR-Seq data exploration. Four samples that produced fewer than 5000 total TRB sequences were removed, so approximately 190 HIV repertoires were analyzed. Among the roughly 180 retained HIV repertoires, 55 to 65 were collected before ART initiation and roughly 130 after ART initiation. Each repertoire was downsampled to 5000 TRB nucleotide sequences, and summary statistics were averaged across 100 downsampling iterations. Only TRB sequences with CDR3 regions of at least seven amino acids were retained for analysis. Diversity was assessed using a clonality score derived from Shannon entropy and using the Gini coefficient. In repertoire networks, the top 5000 CDR3 amino acid sequences were linked whenever an edit distance of one separated two sequences. For TRB CDR3 amino acid sequences, antigen specificity groups and MHC restriction were predicted with GLIPH2. To flag known associations with CMV, EBV, HIV or tissue antigens, CDR3 amino acid sequences were compared against VDJdb and McPAS-TCR. Pre-ART, post-ART and control groups were compared with Wilcoxon signed-rank tests and Holm-Bonferroni correction. TCRdb's version of the immuneACCESS table is confined to in-frame rearrangements and falls short of the full clone set. An unresolved V gene accounts for under half of the shortfall where checked; the remainder is of unknown origin. V, J and clone size derive from that table, while D and trimming were established from the DNA sequence. Here the sample has fewer than 15,000 clones; approximately 83% occur a single time. The top ten clones comprise 17% of the sample.

CDR1 and CDR2 were assigned from the germline V gene as SGHAT and FQNNGV. Spanning cysteine to phenylalanine, the CDR3 consists of 14 amino acids. CDR3 DNA only is kept here, 42 bases in frame from base 1. V is reduced by 8 bases and J by 5 bases, leaving a spacing of 18 bases between them. This clonotype was sampled from a man between 35 and 55 years old with HIV. The chain employs TRBV11-2 and TRBJ2-5; matching of 5 bases hints at TRBD2 as the D gene. Sequences were derived from unsorted PBMCs, sampled 3.4 years after starting antiretroviral therapy. The bases read TGTGCCAGCCGCATCGGCCTAGCAAGGGAGACCCAGTACTTC. This gives the protein CASRIGLARETQYF.